A selection of T cell receptor beta chains follows, all from one sample in a study of blood T cell repertoires in COVID-19. This table comes from immunoSEQ multiplex PCR, and its TCRdb copy is limited to in-frame clones, with some not included. The table lists fewer than 100,000 clones, about 79% of them singletons, with more than 20% in the top ten. The source material was peripheral blood. The source of these receptors is a woman aged 50 to 60 with acute or convalescent COVID-19. CDR3s include the opening cysteine and the closing phenylalanine or tryptophan. A D gene is named only where the DNA matches it firmly. Expanded clones are given a class, and other clones once, few, many or no size at all.

d_call	clone_size	v_call	j_call	cdr3_aa	cdr3_nt
TRBD2	medium-sized	TRBV5-4	TRBJ2-3	CASSHSGGAEDTQYF	TGTGCCAGCAGCCACAGCGGGGGGGCTGAAGATACGCAGTATTTT
.	.	TRBV3-1/TRBV3-2	TRBJ1-5	CASSQQGGPQHF	TGTGCCAGCAGCCAACAGGGCGGGCCCCAGCATTTT
TRBD1	.	TRBV5-4	TRBJ1-1	CASSYGTGTNTEAFF	TGTGCCAGCAGCTACGGGACAGGGACGAACACTGAAGCTTTCTTT
TRBD1	.	TRBV27	TRBJ1-2	CASSPPLGQGSYGYTF	TGTGCCAGCAGTCCACCGTTGGGACAGGGGAGCTATGGCTACACCTTC
.	.	TRBV29-1	TRBJ1-2	CSVEFGDSF	TGCAGCGTTGAATTCGGAGATAGCTTC
TRBD1	.	TRBV27	TRBJ1-4	CASSPRDRVVFNEKLFF	TGTGCCAGCAGTCCCCGGGACAGGGTGGTGTTTAATGAAAAACTGTTTTTT
.	.	TRBV6-5	TRBJ1-2	CASTDISRNYGYTF	TGTGCCAGCACCGACATCAGCCGAAACTATGGCTACACCTTC
.	.	TRBV3-1/TRBV3-2	TRBJ1-1	CASSPRTGGMNTEAFF	TGTGCCAGCAGCCCTCGGACGGGAGGCATGAACACTGAAGCTTTCTTT
.	.	TRBV7-2	TRBJ1-3	CASSFRKSGNTIYF	TGTGCCAGCAGCTTCAGAAAAAGTGGAAACACCATATATTTT
.	.	TRBV7-8	TRBJ1-1	CASSKSSTEAFF	TGTGCCAGCAGCAAAAGCTCCACTGAAGCTTTCTTT
.	.	TRBV12-3/TRBV12-4	TRBJ1-2	CASTRGARGYTF	TGTGCCAGCACGCGGGGGGCTCGGGGCTACACCTTC
.	.	TRBV2	TRBJ1-6	CASSQGSDWTSPLHF	TGTGCCAGCAGTCAGGGTTCGGATTGGACGTCACCCCTCCACTTT
.	.	TRBV11-3	TRBJ1-1	CASRGRDTEAFF	TGTGCCAGCAGGGGCAGGGACACTGAAGCTTTCTTT
TRBD1	.	TRBV7-2	TRBJ1-1	CASSSSRDRGRGSTEAFF	TGTGCCAGCAGCTCCTCCCGGGACAGGGGGCGCGGGAGCACTGAAGCTTTCTTT
.	.	TRBV7-2	TRBJ1-5	CASSLGAGRSNQPQHF	TGTGCCAGCAGCTTAGGAGCGGGCCGGAGCAATCAGCCCCAGCATTTT
TRBD2	.	TRBV5-4	TRBJ2-2	CASSLRVAGLVTGELFF	TGTGCCAGCAGCTTGCGGGTAGCGGGCCTAGTCACCGGGGAGCTGTTTTTT
TRBD2	.	TRBV7-7	TRBJ2-3	CASSLGAGGSTDTQYF	TGTGCTAGCAGCTTAGGAGCGGGGGGAAGCACAGATACGCAGTATTTT
.	.	TRBV19	TRBJ2-3	CASSYRGPTDTQYF	TGTGCCAGTAGCTACCGAGGTCCCACAGATACGCAGTATTTT
TRBD2	.	TRBV6-1	TRBJ2-7	CASSEAVTSANAYEQYF	TGTGCCAGCAGTGAAGCAGTGACTAGCGCAAACGCCTACGAGCAGTACTTC
.	.	TRBV19	TRBJ2-7	CASGRGKGPYEQYF	TGTGCCAGTGGACGGGGAAAAGGACCCTACGAGCAGTACTTC
.	few	TRBV6-5	TRBJ1-6	CASSRTGLNSPLHF	TGTGCCAGCAGCCGAACAGGGCTCAATTCACCCCTCCACTTT
TRBD2	.	TRBV13	TRBJ2-3	CASSSPSGRTDTQYF	TGTGCCAGCAGCTCTCCTAGCGGGAGGACAGATACGCAGTATTTT
.	.	TRBV11-2	TRBJ2-6	CASSFWTALNPGANVLTF	TGTGCCAGCAGCTTCTGGACAGCCCTAAACCCCGGGGCCAACGTCCTGACTTTC
TRBD1	.	TRBV5-5	TRBJ1-2	CASRLTGDRRYTF	TGTGCCAGCAGACTGACAGGGGATAGGCGCTACACCTTC
.	.	TRBV5-6	TRBJ1-1	CASSYTGFTEAFF	TGTGCCAGCAGTTATACAGGGTTCACTGAAGCTTTCTTT
TRBD2	.	TRBV2	TRBJ2-3	CASSPQRGFTDTQYF	TGTGCCAGCAGTCCCCAGCGGGGATTCACAGATACGCAGTATTTT
.	.	TRBV18	TRBJ1-1	CASSPQGTSLTEAFF	TGTGCCAGCTCACCGCAGGGGACGTCCCTCACTGAAGCTTTCTTT
.	.	TRBV6-6	TRBJ2-7	CASSRTRDEQYF	TGTGCCAGCAGCCGAACCAGGGACGAGCAGTACTTC
TRBD1	.	TRBV28	TRBJ1-5	CASRPLRGLIDSNQPQHF	TGTGCCAGCAGACCACTGAGGGGGCTTATTGATAGCAATCAGCCCCAGCATTTT
.	.	TRBV2	TRBJ1-6	CASSEVRGSSPLHF	TGTGCCAGCAGTGAAGTTAGGGGAAGTTCACCCCTCCACTTT
TRBD1	.	TRBV7-9	TRBJ2-1	CASSLGDRALPVEQFF	TGTGCCAGCAGCTTGGGGGACAGGGCTCTCCCCGTTGAGCAGTTCTTC
TRBD1	.	TRBV10-3	TRBJ1-5	CATGRGLNQPQHF	TGTGCCACGGGCAGGGGGCTAAATCAGCCCCAGCATTTT
.	.	TRBV28	TRBJ2-7	CASLGAYEQYF	TGTGCCAGCTTAGGGGCCTACGAGCAGTACTTC
.	.	TRBV3-1/TRBV3-2	TRBJ1-2	CASSTSAGHYGYTF	TGTGCCAGCAGCACCTCGGCGGGACACTATGGCTACACCTTC
TRBD1	.	TRBV5-1	TRBJ1-2	CASSDLPGQSYGYTF	TGCGCCAGCAGCGACCTTCCGGGACAGTCCTATGGCTACACCTTC
.	.	TRBV7-9	TRBJ2-3	CASSDPGGGLGAQYF	TGTGCCAGCAGCGACCCTGGGGGGGGCTTGGGTGCGCAGTATTTT
TRBD2	.	TRBV2	TRBJ2-5	CASDSGISTETQYF	TGTGCCAGTGACAGCGGGATTAGTACAGAGACCCAGTACTTC
.	.	TRBV11-2	TRBJ2-2	CASRLGQGRGGELFF	TGTGCCAGCAGACTAGGGCAGGGGAGAGGCGGGGAGCTGTTTTTT
TRBD2	few	TRBV7-2	TRBJ2-7	CASSQISGAGAYEQYF	TGTGCCAGCAGCCAGATCTCAGGAGCGGGGGCCTACGAGCAGTACTTC
TRBD1	few	TRBV7-9	TRBJ2-7	CASSLLRDSSYEQYF	TGTGCCAGCAGCTTACTACGGGACAGCTCCTACGAGCAGTACTTC
.	.	TRBV7-5	TRBJ2-5	CVRPYLRAIETQYF	TGTGTCCGCCCCTACTTGCGGGCCATAGAGACCCAGTACTTC
.	.	TRBV7-2	TRBJ1-6	CASSFSGNSPLHF	TGTGCCAGCAGCTTTAGCGGTAATTCACCCCTCCACTTT
.	.	TRBV6-1	TRBJ1-2	CASSEAWAESNYGYTF	TGTGCCAGCAGTGAAGCGTGGGCAGAATCTAACTATGGCTACACCTTC
.	.	TRBV28	TRBJ1-2	CASSLPGDRYGYTF	TGTGCCAGCAGTTTACCAGGGGATCGCTATGGCTACACCTTC
TRBD2	.	TRBV29-1	TRBJ2-5	CSAGTSRGETQYF	TGCAGCGCTGGGACTAGTCGTGGGGAGACCCAGTACTTC
.	.	TRBV18	TRBJ2-3	CASSPDRRTDTQYF	TGTGCCAGCTCCCCAGACAGACGCACAGATACGCAGTATTTT
TRBD2	.	TRBV7-7	TRBJ2-1	CASSSGGLGSYNEQFF	TGTGCCAGCAGCTCCGGGGGACTAGGCTCCTACAATGAGCAGTTCTTC
.	once	TRBV23-1	TRBJ1-3	CASSDSSGNTIYF	TGCGCCAGCAGCGACAGCTCTGGAAACACCATATATTTT
TRBD1	.	TRBV15	TRBJ1-5	CATSRPSAQGGQPQHF	TGTGCCACCAGCAGACCTTCCGCCCAGGGGGGTCAGCCCCAGCATTTT
.	.	TRBV18	TRBJ2-6	CASPPKEGQGSGANVLTF	TGTGCCAGCCCCCCTAAGGAAGGCCAGGGCTCTGGGGCCAACGTCCTGACTTTC
.	.	TRBV19	TRBJ2-4	CASRLVGAKNIQYF	TGTGCCAGTAGGCTAGTTGGGGCCAAAAACATTCAGTACTTC
.	.	TRBV29-1	TRBJ1-4	CSVAGPSAATNEKLFF	TGCAGCGTTGCGGGCCCTAGCGCTGCAACTAATGAAAAACTGTTTTTT
TRBD2	.	TRBV11-2	TRBJ2-1	CASSLEGTSGRASYNEQFF	TGTGCCAGCAGCTTAGAAGGGACTAGCGGGAGGGCCAGCTACAATGAGCAGTTCTTC
.	.	TRBV30	TRBJ1-2	CACITRSYGYTF	TGTGCCTGTATAACGCGAAGCTATGGCTACACCTTC
.	.	TRBV7-2	TRBJ2-7	CASSLQGYEQYF	TGTGCCAGCAGCTTGCAGGGATACGAGCAGTACTTC
TRBD1	.	TRBV3-1/TRBV3-2	TRBJ2-7	CASSSSTGAGEQYF	TGTGCCAGCAGCAGCTCGACAGGGGCTGGAGAGCAGTACTTC
.	.	TRBV7-8	TRBJ1-6	CASSSRGYNSPLHF	TGTGCCAGCAGCTCAAGGGGGTATAATTCACCCCTCCACTTT
.	.	TRBV19	TRBJ1-2	CASSRGRSPDFPPTF	TGTGCCAGTAGTCGAGGACGGTCTCCGGACTTCCCGCCCACCTTC
.	.	TRBV9	TRBJ1-2	CASSASGGSLYGYTF	TGTGCCAGCAGCGCCAGCGGGGGTAGCCTCTATGGCTACACCTTC